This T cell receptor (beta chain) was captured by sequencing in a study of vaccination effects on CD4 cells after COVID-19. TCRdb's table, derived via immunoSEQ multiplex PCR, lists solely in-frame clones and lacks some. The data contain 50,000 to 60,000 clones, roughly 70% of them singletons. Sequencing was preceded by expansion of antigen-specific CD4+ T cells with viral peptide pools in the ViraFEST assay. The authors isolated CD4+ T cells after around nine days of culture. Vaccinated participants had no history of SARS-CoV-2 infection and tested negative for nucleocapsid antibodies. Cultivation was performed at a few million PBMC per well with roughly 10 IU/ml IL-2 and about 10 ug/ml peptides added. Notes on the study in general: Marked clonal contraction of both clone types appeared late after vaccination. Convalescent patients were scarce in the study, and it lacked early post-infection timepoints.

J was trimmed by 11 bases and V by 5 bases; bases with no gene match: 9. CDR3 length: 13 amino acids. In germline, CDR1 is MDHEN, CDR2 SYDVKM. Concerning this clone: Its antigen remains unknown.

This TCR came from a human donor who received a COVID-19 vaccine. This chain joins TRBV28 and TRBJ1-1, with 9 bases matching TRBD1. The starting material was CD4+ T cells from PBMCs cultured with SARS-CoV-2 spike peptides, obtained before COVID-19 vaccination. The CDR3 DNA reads TGTGCCAGCAGTCCCCATGACAGGGGGAGGGCTTTCTTT. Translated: CASSPHDRGRAFF.